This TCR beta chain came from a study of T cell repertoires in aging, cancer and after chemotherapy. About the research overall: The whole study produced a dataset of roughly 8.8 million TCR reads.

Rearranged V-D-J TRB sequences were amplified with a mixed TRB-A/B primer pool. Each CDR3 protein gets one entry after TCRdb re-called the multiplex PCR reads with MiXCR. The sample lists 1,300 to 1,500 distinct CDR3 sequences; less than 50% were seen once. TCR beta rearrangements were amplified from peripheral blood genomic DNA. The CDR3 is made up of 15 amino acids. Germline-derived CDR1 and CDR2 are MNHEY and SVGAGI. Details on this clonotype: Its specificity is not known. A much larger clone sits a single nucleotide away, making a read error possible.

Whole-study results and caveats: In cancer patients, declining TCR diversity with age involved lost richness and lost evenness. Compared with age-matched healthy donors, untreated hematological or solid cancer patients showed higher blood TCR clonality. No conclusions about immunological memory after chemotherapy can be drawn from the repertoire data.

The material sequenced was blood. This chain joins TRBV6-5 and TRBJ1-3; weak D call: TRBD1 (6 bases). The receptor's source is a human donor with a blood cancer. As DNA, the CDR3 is TGTGCCAGCAGTGGTTACAGGGTGTCTGTAAACACCATATATTTT. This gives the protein CASSGYRVSVNTIYF.